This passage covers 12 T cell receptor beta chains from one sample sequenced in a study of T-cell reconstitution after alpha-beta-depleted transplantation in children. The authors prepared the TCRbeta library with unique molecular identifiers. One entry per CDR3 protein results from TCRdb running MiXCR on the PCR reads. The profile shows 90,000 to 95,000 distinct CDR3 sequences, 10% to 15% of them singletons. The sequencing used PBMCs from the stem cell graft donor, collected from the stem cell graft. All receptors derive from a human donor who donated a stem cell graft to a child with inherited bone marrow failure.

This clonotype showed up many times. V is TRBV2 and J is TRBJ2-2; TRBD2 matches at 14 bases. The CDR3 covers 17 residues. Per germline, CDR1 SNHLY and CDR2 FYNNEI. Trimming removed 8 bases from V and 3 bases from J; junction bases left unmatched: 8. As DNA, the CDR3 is TGTGCCAGCTATCCCGGACTAGCGGGAGGCCACACCGGGGAGCTGTTTTTT. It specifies CASYPGLAGGHTGELFF.

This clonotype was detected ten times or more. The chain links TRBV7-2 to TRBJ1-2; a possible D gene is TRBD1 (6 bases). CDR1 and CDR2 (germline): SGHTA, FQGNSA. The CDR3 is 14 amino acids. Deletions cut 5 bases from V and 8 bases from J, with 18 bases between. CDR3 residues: CASSHSDSRRGYTF. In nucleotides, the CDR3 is TGTGCCAGCAGCCACTCGGACAGCCGGCGAGGCTACACCTTC.

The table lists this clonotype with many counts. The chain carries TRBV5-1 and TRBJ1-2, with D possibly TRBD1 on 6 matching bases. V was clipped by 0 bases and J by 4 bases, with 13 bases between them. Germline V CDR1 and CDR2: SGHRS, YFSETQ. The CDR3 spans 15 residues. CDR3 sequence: CASSLGLETGYGYTF. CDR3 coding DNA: TGCGCCAGCAGCTTGGGGTTAGAGACAGGCTATGGCTACACCTTC.

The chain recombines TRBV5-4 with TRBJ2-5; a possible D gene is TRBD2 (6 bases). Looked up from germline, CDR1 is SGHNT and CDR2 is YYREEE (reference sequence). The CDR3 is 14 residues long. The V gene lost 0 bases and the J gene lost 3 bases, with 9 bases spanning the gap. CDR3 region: CASSLGRGEETQYF. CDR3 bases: TGTGCCAGCAGCTTGGGGCGCGGGGAAGAGACCCAGTACTTC.

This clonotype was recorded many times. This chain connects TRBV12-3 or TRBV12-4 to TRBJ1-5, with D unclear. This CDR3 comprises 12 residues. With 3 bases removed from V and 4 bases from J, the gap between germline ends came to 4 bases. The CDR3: CASSFLNQPQHF. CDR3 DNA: TGTGCCAGCAGTTTTTTGAATCAGCCCCAGCATTTT.

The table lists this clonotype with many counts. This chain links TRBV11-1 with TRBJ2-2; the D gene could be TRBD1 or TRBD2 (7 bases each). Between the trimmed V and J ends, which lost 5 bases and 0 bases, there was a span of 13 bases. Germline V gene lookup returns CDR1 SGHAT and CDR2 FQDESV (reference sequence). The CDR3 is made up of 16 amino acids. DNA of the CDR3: TGTGCCAGCAGCCGCCAGGGGGGGGCGAACACCGGGGAGCTGTTTTTT. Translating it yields CASSRQGGANTGELFF.

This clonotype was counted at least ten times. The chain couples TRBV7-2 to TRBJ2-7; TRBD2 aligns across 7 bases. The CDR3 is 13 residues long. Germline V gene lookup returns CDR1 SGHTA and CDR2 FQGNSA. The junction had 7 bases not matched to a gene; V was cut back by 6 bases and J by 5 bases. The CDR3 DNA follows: TGTGCCAGCAGTTTGCGGAGCGGGGACGAGCAGTACTTC. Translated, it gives CASSLRSGDEQYF.

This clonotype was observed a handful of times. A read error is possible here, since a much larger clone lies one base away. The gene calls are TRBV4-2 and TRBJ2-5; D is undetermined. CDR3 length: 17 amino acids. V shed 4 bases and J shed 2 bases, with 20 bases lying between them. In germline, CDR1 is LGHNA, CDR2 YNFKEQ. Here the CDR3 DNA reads TGTGCCAGCAGCCTTAGGGTGGTCTCCCGCTCACAAGAGACCCAGTACTTC. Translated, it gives CASSLRVVSRSQETQYF.

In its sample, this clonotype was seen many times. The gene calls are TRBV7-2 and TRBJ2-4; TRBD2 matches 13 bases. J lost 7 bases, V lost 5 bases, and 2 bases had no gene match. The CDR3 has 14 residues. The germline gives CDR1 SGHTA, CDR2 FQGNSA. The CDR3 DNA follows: TGTGCCAGCAGCGAGACTAGCGGGAGGAACATTCAGTACTTC. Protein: CASSETSGRNIQYF.

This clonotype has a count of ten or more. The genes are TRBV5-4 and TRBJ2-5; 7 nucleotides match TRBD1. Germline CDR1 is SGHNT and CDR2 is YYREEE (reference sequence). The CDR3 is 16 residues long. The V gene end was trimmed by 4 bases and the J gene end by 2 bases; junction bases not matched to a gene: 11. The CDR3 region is CASSPGGPRGQETQYF. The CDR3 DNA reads TGTGCCAGCAGCCCTGGTGGTCCCAGGGGGCAAGAGACCCAGTACTTC. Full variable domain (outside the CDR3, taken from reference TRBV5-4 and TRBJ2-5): ETGVTQSPTHLIKTRGQQVTLRCSSQSGHNTVSWYQQALGQGPQFIFQYYREEENGRGNFPPRFSGLQFPNYSSELNVNALELDDSALYLCASSPGGPRGQETQYFGPGTRLLVL.

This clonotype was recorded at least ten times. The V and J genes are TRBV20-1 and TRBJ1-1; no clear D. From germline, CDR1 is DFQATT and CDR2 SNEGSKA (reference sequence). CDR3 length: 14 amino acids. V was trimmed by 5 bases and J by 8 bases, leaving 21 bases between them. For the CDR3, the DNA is TGCAGTGCTTACGCTTCGACGAAGGAATCAGAAGCTTTCTTT. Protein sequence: CSAYASTKESEAFF.

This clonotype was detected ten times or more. This CDR3 reads CASSPAIATEYGYTF. The CDR3 DNA follows: TGTGCCAGCAGCCCAGCAATAGCCACTGAGTATGGCTACACCTTC. This sequence joins TRBV7-9 and TRBJ1-2, with unresolved D. The CDR3 extends over 15 amino acids. CDR1 is SEHNR, CDR2 FQNEAQ, per germline (reference sequence). V shed 5 bases and J shed 5 bases, with 18 bases lying between them.